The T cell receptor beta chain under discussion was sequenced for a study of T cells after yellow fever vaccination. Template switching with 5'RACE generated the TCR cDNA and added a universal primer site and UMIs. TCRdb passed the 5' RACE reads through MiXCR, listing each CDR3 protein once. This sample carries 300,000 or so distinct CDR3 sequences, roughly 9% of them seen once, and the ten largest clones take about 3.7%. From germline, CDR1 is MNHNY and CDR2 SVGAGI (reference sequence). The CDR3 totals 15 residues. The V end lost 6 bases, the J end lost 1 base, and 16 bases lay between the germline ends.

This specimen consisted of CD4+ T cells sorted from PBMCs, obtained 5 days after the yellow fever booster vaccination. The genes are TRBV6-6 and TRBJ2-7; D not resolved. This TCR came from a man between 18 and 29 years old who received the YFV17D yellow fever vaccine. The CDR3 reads CASSLDAGLSYEQYF. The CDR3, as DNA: TGTGCCAGCAGCCTCGACGCCGGCCTGTCCTACGAGCAGTACTTC.